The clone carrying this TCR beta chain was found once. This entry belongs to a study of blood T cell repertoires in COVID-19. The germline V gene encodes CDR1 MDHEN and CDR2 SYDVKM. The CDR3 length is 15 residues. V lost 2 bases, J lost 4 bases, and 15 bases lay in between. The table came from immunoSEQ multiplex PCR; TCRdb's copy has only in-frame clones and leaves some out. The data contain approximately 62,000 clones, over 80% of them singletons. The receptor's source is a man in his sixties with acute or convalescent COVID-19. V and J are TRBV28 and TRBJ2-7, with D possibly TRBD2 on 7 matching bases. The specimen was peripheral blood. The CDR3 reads CASSLGGGALYEQYF. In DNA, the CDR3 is TGTGCCAGCAGTTTAGGTGGGGGGGCCCTTTACGAGCAGTACTTC.